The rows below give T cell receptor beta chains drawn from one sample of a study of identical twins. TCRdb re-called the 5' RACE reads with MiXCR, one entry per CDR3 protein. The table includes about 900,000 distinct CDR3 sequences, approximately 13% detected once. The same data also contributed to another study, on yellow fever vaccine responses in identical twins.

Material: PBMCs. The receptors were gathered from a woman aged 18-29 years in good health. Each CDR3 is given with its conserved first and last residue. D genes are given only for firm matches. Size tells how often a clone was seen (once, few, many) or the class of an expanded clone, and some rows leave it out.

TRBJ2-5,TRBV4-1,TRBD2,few,CASSQGQASGSGETQYF,TGCGCCAGCAGCCAAGGTCAGGCTAGCGGGAGTGGAGAGACCCAGTACTTC
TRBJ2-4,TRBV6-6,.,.,CASTTGKNIQYF,TGTGCCAGCACCACGGGCAAAAACATTCAGTACTTC
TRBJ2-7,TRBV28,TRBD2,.,CASTRLAGSYEQYF,TGTGCCAGCACCCGACTAGCGGGATCCTACGAGCAGTACTTC
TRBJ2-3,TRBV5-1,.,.,CASSLALGPDTQYF,TGCGCCAGCAGCTTGGCCCTGGGTCCAGATACGCAGTATTTT
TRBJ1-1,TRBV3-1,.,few,CASSPSDVNTEAFF,TGTGCCAGCAGCCCGAGCGACGTGAACACTGAAGCTTTCTTT
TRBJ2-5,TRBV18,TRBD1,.,CASSLWTGTEETQYF,TGTGCCAGCTCACTATGGACAGGGACGGAGGAGACCCAGTACTTC
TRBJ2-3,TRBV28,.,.,CATCLGGDTQYF,TGTGCCACCTGTTTAGGCGGGGATACGCAGTATTTT
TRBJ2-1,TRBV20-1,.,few,CSASGGYEQFF,TGCAGTGCTAGTGGGGGGTATGAGCAGTTCTTC
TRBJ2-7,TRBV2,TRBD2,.,CASTGLAGVIEDEQYF,TGTGCCAGCACTGGACTAGCGGGAGTTATCGAGGACGAGCAGTACTTC
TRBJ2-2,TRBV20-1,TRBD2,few,CSAPQGGWNTGELFF,TGCAGTGCTCCGCAGGGAGGGTGGAACACCGGGGAGCTGTTTTTT
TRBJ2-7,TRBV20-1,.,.,CSARDGGTYEQYF,TGCAGTGCTAGAGACGGGGGAACCTACGAGCAGTACTTC
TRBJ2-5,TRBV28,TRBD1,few,CASSSWGQIQETQYF,TGTGCCAGCAGTTCCTGGGGACAGATCCAAGAGACCCAGTACTTC
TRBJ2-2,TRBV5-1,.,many,CASSLRNLGSNTGELFF,TGCGCCAGCAGCTTGAGGAACCTGGGGTCGAACACCGGGGAGCTGTTTTTT
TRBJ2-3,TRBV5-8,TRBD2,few,CASSTKTSGRAEDTQYF,TGTGCCAGCAGCACTAAAACCAGCGGGAGGGCCGAGGATACGCAGTATTTT
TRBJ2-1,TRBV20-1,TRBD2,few,CSARELAGGVDGQFF,TGCAGTGCTAGGGAACTAGCGGGGGGGGTAGATGGGCAGTTCTTC
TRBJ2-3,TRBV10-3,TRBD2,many,CAISVSSGGTDTQYF,TGTGCCATCAGTGTTTCTAGCGGGGGGACAGATACGCAGTATTTT
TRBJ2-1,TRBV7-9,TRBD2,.,CASRFGTSSFDEQFF,TGTGCCAGCAGGTTCGGGACTAGCAGTTTTGATGAGCAGTTCTTC
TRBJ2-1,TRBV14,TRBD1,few,CASSGRQGNNEQFF,TGTGCCAGCAGCGGGCGACAGGGGAACAATGAGCAGTTCTTC
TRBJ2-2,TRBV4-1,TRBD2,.,CASSQGSGGWNTGELFF,TGCGCCAGCAGCCAAGGGAGCGGGGGGTGGAACACCGGGGAGCTGTTTTTT
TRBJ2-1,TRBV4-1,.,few,CASSQEDGTEQFF,TGCGCCAGCAGCCAAGAAGATGGGACAGAGCAGTTCTTC
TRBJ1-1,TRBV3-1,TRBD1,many,CASSLSDRANTEAFF,TGTGCCAGCAGCCTAAGTGACAGGGCGAACACTGAAGCTTTCTTT
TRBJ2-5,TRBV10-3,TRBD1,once,CAISGDRGQETQYF,TGTGCCATCAGTGGGGACAGGGGGCAAGAGACCCAGTACTTC
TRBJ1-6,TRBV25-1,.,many,CASSELVLGDGNSPLHF,TGTGCCAGCAGTGAATTAGTTTTAGGGGATGGTAATTCACCCCTCCACTTT
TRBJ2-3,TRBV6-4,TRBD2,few,CASSDSSGGDTDTQYF,TGTGCCAGCAGTGACTCTAGCGGGGGTGACACAGATACGCAGTATTTT
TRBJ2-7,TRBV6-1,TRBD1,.,CASSRIQGASSYEQYF,TGTGCCAGCAGCAGAATCCAGGGGGCCAGCTCCTACGAGCAGTACTTC
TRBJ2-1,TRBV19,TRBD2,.,CASSMSGGRAGNEQFF,TGTGCCAGTAGTATGAGTGGCGGGAGGGCAGGTAATGAGCAGTTCTTC
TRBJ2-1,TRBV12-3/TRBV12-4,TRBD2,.,CASRPGLAGGYEQFF,TGTGCCAGCAGGCCCGGACTAGCGGGAGGTTATGAGCAGTTCTTC
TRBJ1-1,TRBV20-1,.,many,CSARTGYSDTEAFF,TGCAGTGCTCGAACGGGGTATTCGGACACTGAAGCTTTCTTT
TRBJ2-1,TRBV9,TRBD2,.,CASSVRLADSYNEQFF,TGTGCCAGCAGCGTTAGACTAGCGGACTCCTACAATGAGCAGTTCTTC
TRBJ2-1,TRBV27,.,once,CASNPYPPPYNEQFF,TGTGCCAGCAATCCCTACCCTCCCCCCTACAATGAGCAGTTCTTC
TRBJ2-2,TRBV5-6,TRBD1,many,CASSSDRGRRIGELFF,TGTGCCAGCAGCTCGGACAGGGGGCGCCGTATTGGGGAGCTGTTTTTT
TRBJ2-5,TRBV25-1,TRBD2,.,CASSEWSSGEFATQYF,TGTGCCAGCAGTGAATGGTCTAGCGGAGAGTTCGCGACCCAGTACTTC
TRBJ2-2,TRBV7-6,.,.,CASSLGTAYTGELFF,TGTGCCAGCAGCTTAGGGACAGCTTACACCGGGGAGCTGTTTTTT
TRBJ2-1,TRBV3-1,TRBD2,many,CASSQPLGKRGYNEQFF,TGTGCCAGCAGCCAGCCCTTGGGGAAGCGGGGGTACAATGAGCAGTTCTTC
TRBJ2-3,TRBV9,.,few,CASSVEGRSSTDTQYF,TGTGCCAGCAGCGTAGAGGGCAGATCTAGCACAGATACGCAGTATTTT
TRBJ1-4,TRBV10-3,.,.,CAISSGISNNEKLFF,TGTGCCATCAGCTCCGGGATTTCAAATAATGAAAAACTGTTTTTT
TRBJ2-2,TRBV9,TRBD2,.,CASSRTSELTGELFF,TGTGCCAGCAGCCGGACTAGCGAATTGACCGGGGAGCTGTTTTTT
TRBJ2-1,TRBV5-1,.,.,CASSSTGPEQFF,TGCGCCAGCAGCTCCACAGGGCCTGAGCAGTTCTTC
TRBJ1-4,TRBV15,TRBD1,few,CATSSEGAREKLFF,TGTGCCACCAGCAGCGAGGGGGCGCGAGAAAAACTGTTTTTT
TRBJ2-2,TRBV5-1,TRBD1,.,CASRPRDRDPGELFF,TGCGCCAGCAGGCCCCGGGACAGGGATCCCGGGGAGCTGTTTTTT
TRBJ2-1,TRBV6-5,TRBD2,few,CASSYRTSGVVSYNEQFF,TGTGCCAGCAGTTACCGGACTAGCGGGGTAGTTTCCTACAATGAGCAGTTCTTC
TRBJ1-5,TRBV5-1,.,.,CASSAPWAGSRQPQHF,TGCGCCAGCAGCGCCCCGTGGGCAGGGTCTCGGCAGCCCCAGCATTTT
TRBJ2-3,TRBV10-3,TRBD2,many,CAISLAATDTQYF,TGTGCCATCAGCCTAGCGGCGACAGATACGCAGTATTTT
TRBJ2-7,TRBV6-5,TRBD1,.,CASSWIGGREKSYEQYF,TGTGCCAGCAGTTGGATAGGGGGCCGCGAGAAATCCTACGAGCAGTACTTC